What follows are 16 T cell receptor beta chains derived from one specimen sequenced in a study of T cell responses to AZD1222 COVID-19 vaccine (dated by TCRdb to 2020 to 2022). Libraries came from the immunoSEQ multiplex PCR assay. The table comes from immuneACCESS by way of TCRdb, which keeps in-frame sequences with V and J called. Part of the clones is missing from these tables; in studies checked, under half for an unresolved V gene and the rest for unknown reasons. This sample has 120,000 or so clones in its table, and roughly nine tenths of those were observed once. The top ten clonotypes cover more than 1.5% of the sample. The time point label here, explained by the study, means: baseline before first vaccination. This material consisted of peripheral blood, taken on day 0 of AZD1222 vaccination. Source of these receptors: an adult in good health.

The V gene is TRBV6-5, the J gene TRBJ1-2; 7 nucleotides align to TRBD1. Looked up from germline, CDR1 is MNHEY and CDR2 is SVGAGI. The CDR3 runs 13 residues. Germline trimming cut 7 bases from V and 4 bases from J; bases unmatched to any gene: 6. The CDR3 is CASTLDRSYGYTF. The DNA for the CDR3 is TGTGCCAGCACGTTGGACAGGAGCTATGGCTACACCTTC.

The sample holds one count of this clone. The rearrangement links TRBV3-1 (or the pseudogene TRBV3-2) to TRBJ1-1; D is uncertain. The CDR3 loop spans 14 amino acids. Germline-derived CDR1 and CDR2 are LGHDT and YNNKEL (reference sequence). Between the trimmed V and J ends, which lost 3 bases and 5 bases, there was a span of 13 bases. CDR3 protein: CASSHGAPGTEAFF. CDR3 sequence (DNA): TGTGCCAGCAGCCATGGCGCTCCGGGGACTGAAGCTTTCTTT.

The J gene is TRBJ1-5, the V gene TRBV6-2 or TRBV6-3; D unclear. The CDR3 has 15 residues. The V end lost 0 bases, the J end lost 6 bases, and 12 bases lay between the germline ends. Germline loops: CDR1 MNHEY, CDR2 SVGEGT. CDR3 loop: CASSYSNSGFQPQHF. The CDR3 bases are TGTGCCAGCAGTTACTCGAATTCGGGTTTTCAGCCCCAGCATTTT.

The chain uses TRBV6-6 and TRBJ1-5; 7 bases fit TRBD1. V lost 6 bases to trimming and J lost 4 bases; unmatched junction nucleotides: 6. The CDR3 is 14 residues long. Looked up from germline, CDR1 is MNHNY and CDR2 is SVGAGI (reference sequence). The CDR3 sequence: CASSRRDSNQPQHF. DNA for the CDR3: TGTGCCAGCAGCCGCCGGGACAGTAATCAGCCCCAGCATTTT.

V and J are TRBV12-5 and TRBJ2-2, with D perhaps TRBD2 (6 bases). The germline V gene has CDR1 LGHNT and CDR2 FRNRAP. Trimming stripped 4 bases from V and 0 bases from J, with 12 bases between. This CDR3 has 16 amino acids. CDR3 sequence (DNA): TGTGCTAGTGGTTGGACCGGGGGTTCGAACACCGGGGAGCTGTTTTTT. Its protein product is CASGWTGGSNTGELFF. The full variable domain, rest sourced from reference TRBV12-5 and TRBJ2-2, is DARVTQTPRHKVTEMGQEVTMRCQPILGHNTVFWYRQTMMQGLELLAYFRNRAPLDDSGMPKDRFSAEMPDATLATLKIQPSEPRDSAVYFCASGWTGGSNTGELFFGEGSRLTVL.

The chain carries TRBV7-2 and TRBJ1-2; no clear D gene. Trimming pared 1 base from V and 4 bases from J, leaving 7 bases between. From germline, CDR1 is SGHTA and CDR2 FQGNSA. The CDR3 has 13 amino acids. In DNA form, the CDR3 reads TGTGCCAGCAGCTTAGGAGGAGTCTATGGCTACACCTTC. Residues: CASSLGGVYGYTF.

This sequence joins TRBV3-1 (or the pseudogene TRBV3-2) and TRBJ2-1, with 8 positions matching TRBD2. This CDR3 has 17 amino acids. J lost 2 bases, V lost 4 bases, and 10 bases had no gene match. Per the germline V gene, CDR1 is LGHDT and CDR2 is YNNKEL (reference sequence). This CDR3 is CASSPGGAEGAYNEQFF. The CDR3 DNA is TGTGCCAGCAGCCCCGGGGGGGCGGAGGGGGCCTACAATGAGCAGTTCTTC.

CDR3 amino acids: CASSPTRTASGNTIYF. The CDR3 DNA is TGTGCCAGCTCACCCACACGGACAGCCTCTGGAAACACCATATATTTT. This sequence joins TRBV18 and TRBJ1-3; perhaps TRBD1 as D (6 bases). Trimming pared 3 bases from V and 0 bases from J, leaving 12 bases between. The CDR3 length is 16 residues. Germline loops: CDR1 KGHSH, CDR2 LQKENI.

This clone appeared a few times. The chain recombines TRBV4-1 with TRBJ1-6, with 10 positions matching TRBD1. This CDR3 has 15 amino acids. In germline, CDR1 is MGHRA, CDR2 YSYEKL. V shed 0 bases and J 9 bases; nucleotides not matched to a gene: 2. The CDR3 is CASSQEGTGASPLHF. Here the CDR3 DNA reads TGCGCCAGCAGCCAAGAGGGGACAGGGGCTTCACCCCTCCACTTT.

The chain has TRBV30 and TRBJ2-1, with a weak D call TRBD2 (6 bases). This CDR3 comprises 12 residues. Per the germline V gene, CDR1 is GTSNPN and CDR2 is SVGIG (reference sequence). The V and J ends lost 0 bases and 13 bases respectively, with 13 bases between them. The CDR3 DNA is TGTGCCTGGAGTGTGGGGTCCGGGAGCCAGTTCTTC. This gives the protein CAWSVGSGSQFF.

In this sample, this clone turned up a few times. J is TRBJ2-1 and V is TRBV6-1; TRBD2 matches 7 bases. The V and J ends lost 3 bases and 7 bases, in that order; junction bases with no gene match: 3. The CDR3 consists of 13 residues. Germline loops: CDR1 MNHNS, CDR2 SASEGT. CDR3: CASSEGGENEQFF. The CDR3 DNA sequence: TGTGCCAGCAGTGAGGGAGGGGAGAATGAGCAGTTCTTC.

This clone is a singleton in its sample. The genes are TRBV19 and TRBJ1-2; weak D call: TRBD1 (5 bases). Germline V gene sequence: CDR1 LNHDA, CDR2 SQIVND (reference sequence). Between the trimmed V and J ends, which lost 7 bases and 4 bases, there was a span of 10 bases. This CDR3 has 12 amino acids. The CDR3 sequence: CASKRGVYGYTF. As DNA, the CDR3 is TGTGCCAGTAAGAGAGGGGTCTATGGCTACACCTTC.

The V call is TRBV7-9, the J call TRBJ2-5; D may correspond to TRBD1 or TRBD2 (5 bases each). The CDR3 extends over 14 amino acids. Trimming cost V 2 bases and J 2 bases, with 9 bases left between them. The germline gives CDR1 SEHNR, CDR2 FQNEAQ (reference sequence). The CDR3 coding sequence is TGTGCCAGCAGCTTACGGGACGCTCAAGAGACCCAGTACTTC. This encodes CASSLRDAQETQYF. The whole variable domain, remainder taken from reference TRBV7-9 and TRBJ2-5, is DTGVSQNPRHKITKRGQNVTFRCDPISEHNRLYWYRQTLGQGPEFLTYFQNEAQLEKSRLLSDRFSAERPKGSFSTLEIQRTEQGDSAMYLCASSLRDAQETQYFGPGTRLLVL.

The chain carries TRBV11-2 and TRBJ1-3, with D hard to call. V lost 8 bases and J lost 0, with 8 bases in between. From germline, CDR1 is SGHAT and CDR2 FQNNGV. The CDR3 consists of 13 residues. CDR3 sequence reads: CASEGGSGNTIYF. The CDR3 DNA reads TGTGCCAGCGAAGGAGGCTCTGGAAACACCATATATTTT. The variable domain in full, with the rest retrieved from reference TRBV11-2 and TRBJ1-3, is EAGVAQSPRYKIIEKRQSVAFWCNPISGHATLYWYQQILGQGPKLLIQFQNNGVVDDSQLPKDRFSAERLKGVDSTLKIQPAKLEDSAVYLCASEGGSGNTIYFGEGSWLTVV.

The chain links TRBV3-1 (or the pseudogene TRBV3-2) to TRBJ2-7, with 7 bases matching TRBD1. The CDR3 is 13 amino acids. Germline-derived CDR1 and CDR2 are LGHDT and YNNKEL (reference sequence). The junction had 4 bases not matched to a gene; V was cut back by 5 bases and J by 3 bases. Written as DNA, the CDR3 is TGTGCCAGCAGCTTCCGACAGGGCTACGAGCAGTACTTC. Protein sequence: CASSFRQGYEQYF.

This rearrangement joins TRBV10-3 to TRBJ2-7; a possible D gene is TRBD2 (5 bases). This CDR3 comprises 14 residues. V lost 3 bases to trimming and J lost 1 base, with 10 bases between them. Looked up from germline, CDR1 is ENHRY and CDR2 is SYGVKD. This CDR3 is CAISESGMSYEQYF. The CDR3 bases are TGTGCCATCAGTGAAAGCGGTATGTCCTACGAGCAGTACTTC.